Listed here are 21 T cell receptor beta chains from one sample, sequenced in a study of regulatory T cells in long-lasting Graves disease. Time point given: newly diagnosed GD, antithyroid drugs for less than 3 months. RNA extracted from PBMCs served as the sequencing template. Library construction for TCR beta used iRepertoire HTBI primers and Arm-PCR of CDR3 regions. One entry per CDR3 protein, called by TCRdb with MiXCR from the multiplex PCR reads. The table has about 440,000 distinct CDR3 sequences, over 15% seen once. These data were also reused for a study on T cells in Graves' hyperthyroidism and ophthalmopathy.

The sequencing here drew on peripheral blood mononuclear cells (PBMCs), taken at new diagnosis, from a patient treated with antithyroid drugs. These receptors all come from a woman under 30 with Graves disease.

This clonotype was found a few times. The CDR3, as DNA: TGCAGCGTTGAAGGGTCGGAGACCCAGTACTTC. This gives the protein CSVEGSETQYF. The V gene is TRBV29-1, the J gene TRBJ2-5; D is ambiguous. Germline V CDR1 and CDR2: SQVTM, ANQGSEA. The CDR3 runs to 11 residues. V was trimmed by 1 base and J by 5 bases, leaving 5 bases between them.

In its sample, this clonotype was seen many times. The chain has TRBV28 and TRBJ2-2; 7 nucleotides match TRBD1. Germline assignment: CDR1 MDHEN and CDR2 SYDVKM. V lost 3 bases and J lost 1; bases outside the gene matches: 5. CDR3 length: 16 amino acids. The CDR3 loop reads CASSFVGQLNTGELFF. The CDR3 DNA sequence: TGTGCCAGCAGTTTTGTGGGACAGTTGAACACCGGGGAGCTGTTTTTT.

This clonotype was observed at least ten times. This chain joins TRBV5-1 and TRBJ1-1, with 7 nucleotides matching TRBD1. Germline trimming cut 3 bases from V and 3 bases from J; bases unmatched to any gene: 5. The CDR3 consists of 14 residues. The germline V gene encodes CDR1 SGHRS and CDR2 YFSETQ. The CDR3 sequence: CASSSGGGDTEAFF. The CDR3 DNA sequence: TGCGCCAGCAGCTCAGGGGGGGGAGACACTGAAGCTTTCTTT.

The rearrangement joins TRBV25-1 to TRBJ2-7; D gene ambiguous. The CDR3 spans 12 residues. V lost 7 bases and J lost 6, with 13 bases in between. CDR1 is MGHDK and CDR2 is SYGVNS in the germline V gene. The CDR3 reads CASTGGLSEQYF. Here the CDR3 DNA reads TGTGCCAGCACCGGTGGTCTGAGCGAGCAGTACTTC.

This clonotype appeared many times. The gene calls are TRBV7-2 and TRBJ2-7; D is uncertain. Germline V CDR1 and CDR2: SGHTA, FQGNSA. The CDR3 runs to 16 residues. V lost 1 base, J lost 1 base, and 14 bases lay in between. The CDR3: CASSLVATVRSYEQYF. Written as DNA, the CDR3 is TGTGCCAGCAGCTTAGTGGCGACGGTGCGATCCTACGAGCAGTACTTC.

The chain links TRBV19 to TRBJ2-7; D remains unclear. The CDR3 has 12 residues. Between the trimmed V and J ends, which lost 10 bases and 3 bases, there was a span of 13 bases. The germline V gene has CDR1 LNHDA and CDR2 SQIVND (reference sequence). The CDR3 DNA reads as TGTGCCACCAGCACGTCCCTCTACGAGCAGTACTTC. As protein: CATSTSLYEQYF.

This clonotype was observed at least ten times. DNA for the CDR3: TGTGCCAGCAGTTTATTCTGGCTAGGGACTAGCGGCAAGAGCTCCTACAATGAGCAGTTCTTC. This translates into CASSLFWLGTSGKSSYNEQFF. This chain links TRBV28 with TRBJ2-1; 11 nucleotides line up with TRBD2. Germline V gene sequence: CDR1 MDHEN, CDR2 SYDVKM. V lost 1 base, J lost 0 bases, and 14 bases stayed unmatched. This CDR3 spans 21 amino acids.

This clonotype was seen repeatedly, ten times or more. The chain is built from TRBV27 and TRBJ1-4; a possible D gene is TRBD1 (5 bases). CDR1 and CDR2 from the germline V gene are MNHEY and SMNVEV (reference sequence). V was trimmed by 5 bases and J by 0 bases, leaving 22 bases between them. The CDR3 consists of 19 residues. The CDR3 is CASSLATGPIAPTNEKLFF. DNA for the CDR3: TGTGCCAGCAGTCTGGCTACAGGTCCTATAGCCCCAACTAATGAAAAACTGTTTTTT.

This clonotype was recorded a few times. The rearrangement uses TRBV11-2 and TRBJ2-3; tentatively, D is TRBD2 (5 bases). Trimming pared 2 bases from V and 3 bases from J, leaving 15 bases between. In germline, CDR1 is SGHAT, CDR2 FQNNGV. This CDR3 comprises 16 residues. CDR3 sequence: CASSLLPTSYTDTQYF. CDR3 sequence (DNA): TGTGCCAGCAGCTTACTCCCCACTAGTTATACAGATACGCAGTATTTT.

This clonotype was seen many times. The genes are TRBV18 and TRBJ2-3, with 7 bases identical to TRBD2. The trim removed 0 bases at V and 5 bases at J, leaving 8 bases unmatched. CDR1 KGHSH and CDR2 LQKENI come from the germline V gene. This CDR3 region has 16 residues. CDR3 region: CASSPPSSSGRDTQYF. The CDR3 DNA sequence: TGTGCCAGCTCACCACCGAGTTCTAGCGGCCGAGATACGCAGTATTTT.

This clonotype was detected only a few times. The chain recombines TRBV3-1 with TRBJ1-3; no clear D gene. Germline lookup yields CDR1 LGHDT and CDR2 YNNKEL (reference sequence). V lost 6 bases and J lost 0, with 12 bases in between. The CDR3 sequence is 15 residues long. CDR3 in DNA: TGTGCCAGCAGGGCCCGTCAAAGCTCTGGAAACACCATATATTTT. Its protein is CASRARQSSGNTIYF.

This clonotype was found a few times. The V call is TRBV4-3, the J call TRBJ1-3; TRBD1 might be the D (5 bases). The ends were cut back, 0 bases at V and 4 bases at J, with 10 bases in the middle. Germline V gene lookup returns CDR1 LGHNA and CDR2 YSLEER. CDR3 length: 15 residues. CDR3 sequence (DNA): TGCGCCAGCAGCCAAGATGGGACGGACGGAAACACCATATATTTT. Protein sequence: CASSQDGTDGNTIYF.

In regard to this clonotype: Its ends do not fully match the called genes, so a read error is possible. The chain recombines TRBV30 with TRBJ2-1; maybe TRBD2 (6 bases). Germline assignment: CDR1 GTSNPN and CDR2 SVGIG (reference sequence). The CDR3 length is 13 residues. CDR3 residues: CVWDFSSYNEQFF. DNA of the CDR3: TGTGTCTGGGACTTCTCCTCCTACAATGAGCAGTTCTTC.

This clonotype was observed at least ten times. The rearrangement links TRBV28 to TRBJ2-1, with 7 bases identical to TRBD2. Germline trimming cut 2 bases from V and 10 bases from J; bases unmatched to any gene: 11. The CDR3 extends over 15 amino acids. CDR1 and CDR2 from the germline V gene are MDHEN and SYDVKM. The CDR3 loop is CASSLVGGPVGEQFF. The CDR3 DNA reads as TGTGCCAGCAGTTTAGTGGGAGGGCCGGTCGGGGAGCAGTTCTTC.

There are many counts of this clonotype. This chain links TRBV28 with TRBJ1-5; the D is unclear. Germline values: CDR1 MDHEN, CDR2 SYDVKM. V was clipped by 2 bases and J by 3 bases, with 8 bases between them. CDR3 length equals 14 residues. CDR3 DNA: TGTGCCAGCAGTTTACGGCCCATCAATCAGCCCCAGCATTTT. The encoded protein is CASSLRPINQPQHF.

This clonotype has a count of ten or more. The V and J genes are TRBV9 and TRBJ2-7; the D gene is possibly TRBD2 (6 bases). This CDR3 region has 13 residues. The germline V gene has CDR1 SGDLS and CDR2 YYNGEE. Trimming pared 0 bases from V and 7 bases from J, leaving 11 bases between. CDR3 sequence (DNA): TGTGCCAGCAGCGTAGGTGTGGCGGGAGAGCAGTACTTC. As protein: CASSVGVAGEQYF.

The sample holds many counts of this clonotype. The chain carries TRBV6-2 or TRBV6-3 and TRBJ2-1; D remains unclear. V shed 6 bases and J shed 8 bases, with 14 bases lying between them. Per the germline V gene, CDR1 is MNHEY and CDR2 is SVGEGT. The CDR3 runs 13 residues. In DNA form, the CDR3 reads TGTGCCAGCAGGTCAACCTTTTGGGATGAGCAGTTCTTC. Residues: CASRSTFWDEQFF.

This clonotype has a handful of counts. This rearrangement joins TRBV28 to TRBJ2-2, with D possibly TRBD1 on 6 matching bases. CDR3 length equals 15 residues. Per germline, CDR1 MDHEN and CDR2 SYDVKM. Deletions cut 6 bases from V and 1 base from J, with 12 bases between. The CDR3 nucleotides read TGTGCCAGCAGCTCCCCGGGACAGAACACCGGGGAGCTGTTTTTT. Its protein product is CASSSPGQNTGELFF.

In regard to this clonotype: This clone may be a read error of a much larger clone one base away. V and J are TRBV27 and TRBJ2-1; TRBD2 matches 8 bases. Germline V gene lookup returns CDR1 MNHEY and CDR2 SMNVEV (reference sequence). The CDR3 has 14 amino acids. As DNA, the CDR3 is TGTGCCAGCACCGGGGGGGGAACCTACAATGAGCAGTCCTTC. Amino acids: CASTGGGTYNEQSF.

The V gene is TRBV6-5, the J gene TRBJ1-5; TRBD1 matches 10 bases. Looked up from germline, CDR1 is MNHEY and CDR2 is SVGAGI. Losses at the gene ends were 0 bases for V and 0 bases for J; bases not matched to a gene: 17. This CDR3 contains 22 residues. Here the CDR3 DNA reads TGTGCCAGCAGTTACTCTCGACCCTGGGACAGGGGACCCACATATAGCAATCAGCCCCAGCATTTT. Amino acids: CASSYSRPWDRGPTYSNQPQHF.

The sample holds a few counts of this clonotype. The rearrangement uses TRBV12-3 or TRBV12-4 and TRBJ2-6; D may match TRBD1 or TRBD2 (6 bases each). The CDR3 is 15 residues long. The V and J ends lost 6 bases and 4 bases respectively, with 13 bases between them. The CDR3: CASSLRGAGANVLTF. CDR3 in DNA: TGTGCCAGCAGCCTAAGGGGGGCCGGGGCCAACGTCCTGACTTTC.